The clone carrying this TCR beta chain has more than one count but fewer than ten. The target antigen is unknown. Primers included in the PCR were 60 Vbeta and 13 Jbeta primers. Generated by immunoSEQ multiplex PCR, the TCRdb table keeps only in-frame clones and is missing some. The sample yields 100,000 to 150,000 clones, around 78% seen once. V was clipped by 2 bases and J by 6 bases; unmatched bases: 7. Per germline, CDR1 LNHNV and CDR2 YYDKDF (reference sequence). This CDR3 has 14 amino acids. This record belongs to a study of cytomegalovirus exposure and HLA in healthy donors. About the study: Counted in an early data release were tens of millions of unique TCRs from HLA-typed donors. Genetic ancestry analysis placed approximately 79% of the roughly 400 donors that were genotyped in the Caucasian-associated cluster. General study results and limits: There were reportedly fewer N-insertions in an Asian-associated ancestry cluster than the approximately 630-donor mean, in a later analysis. Sequencing likely produced, as an artifact, a cluster of highly shared sequence variants.

The receptor was derived from a man in his forties in good health and CMV-seronegative. The rearrangement links TRBV15 to TRBJ2-7, with TRBD1 identical over 7 bases. The sequencing input was PBMCs. The CDR3: CATSRHSTGIEQYF. The CDR3 region has the DNA TGTGCCACCAGCAGACATTCGACAGGGATCGAGCAGTACTTC.